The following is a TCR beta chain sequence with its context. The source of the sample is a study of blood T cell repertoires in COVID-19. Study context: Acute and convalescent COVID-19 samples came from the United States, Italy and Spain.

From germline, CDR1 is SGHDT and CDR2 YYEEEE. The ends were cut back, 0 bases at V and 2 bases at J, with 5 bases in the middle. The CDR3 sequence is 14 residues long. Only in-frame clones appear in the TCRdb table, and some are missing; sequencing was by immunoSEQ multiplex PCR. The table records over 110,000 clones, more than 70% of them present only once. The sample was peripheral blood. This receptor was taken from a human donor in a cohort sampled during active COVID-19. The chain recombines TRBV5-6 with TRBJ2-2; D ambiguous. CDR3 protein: CASSLALNTGELFF. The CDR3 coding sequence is TGTGCCAGCAGCTTGGCCCTTAACACCGGGGAGCTGTTTTTT.